The 23 T cell receptor beta chains in this list originate from one sample, sequenced in a study of post-analysis software for immune sequencing data. Study findings and constraints: In patients, about five TRBV segments were more frequent than in controls, with TRBV5-6, TRBV5-1 and TRBV20-1 among them.

These receptors' targets are unknown. The TCR beta cDNA libraries contained unique molecular identifiers. One entry per CDR3 protein results from TCRdb running MiXCR on the PCR reads. The sample records 600,000 to 700,000 distinct CDR3 sequences, 59% being singletons. Sample: blood. Every receptor here comes from a girl aged 2 to 10 with multiple sclerosis.

V is TRBV5-1 and J is TRBJ2-1, with a possible D match to TRBD1 (6 bases). Germline values: CDR1 SGHRS, CDR2 YFSETQ. V was shortened by 4 bases and J by 8 bases, with 13 bases between the two germline ends. The CDR3 length is 13 residues. Here the CDR3 reads CASSQNRAYEQFF. The CDR3 DNA reads as TGCGCCAGCAGCCAGAACAGGGCGTATGAGCAGTTCTTC. The complete variable domain, with remaining parts taken from reference TRBV5-1 and TRBJ2-1, reads KAGVTQTPRYLIKTRGQQVTLSCSPISGHRSVSWYQQTPGQGLQFLFEYFSETQRNKGNFPGRFSGRQFSNSRSEMNVSTLELGDSALYLCASSQNRAYEQFFGPGTRLTVL.

Remarks on this clonotype: This may come from a read error, since a much larger clone is one base off. The chain carries TRBV29-1 and TRBJ2-3; the D gene is possibly TRBD2 (6 bases). The CDR3 is 14 residues long. The V end lost 7 bases, the J end lost 1 base, and 15 bases lay between the germline ends. The germline gives CDR1 SQVTM, CDR2 ANQGSEA. In DNA, the CDR3 is TGCAGCGAGACGGGGGTCTCTGGCACAGATACGCAGTATTTT. Its protein product is CSETGVSGTDTQYF.

The chain uses TRBV29-1 and TRBJ2-7; D might be TRBD2 (7 bases). V dropped 4 bases and J dropped 2 bases, with 18 bases sitting between them. Germline loops: CDR1 SQVTM, CDR2 ANQGSEA. This CDR3 has 15 amino acids. CDR3 loop: CSVVRLGGGTYEQYF. Written as DNA, the CDR3 is TGCAGCGTTGTCCGGCTGGGAGGGGGGACCTACGAGCAGTACTTC.

The chain recombines TRBV5-1 with TRBJ2-5; 9 nucleotides align to TRBD1. TRBJ2-7 explains the end of the DNA better; the J call may be wrong. The germline V gene has CDR1 SGHRS and CDR2 YFSETQ. This CDR3 has 15 amino acids. CDR3 loop: CASSGAGQGSDEQYF. In DNA, the CDR3 is TGCGCCAGCAGCGGGGCGGGACAGGGTTCCGACGAGCAGTACTTC.

This clonotype was observed a handful of times. Germline is not matched at one junction end, which may reflect a read error. The chain has TRBV4-1 and TRBJ2-1; 9 positions match TRBD2. The CDR3 is 15 amino acids. CDR1 is MGHRA, CDR2 YSYEKL, per germline. The CDR3 DNA sequence: TGCGCCAGCACCCAAGGCGGCGGGAGGGCCAATGAGCAGTTCTTC. Translation: CASTQGGGRANEQFF.

The CDR3 protein is CASSSRTVTSNQPQHF. As DNA, the CDR3 is TGTGCCAGCAGTTCCCGGACAGTTACCAGCAATCAGCCCCAGCATTTT. The chain combines TRBV6-2 or TRBV6-3 with TRBJ1-5; TRBD1 is a possible D gene (6 bases). Trimming cost V 4 bases and J 1 base, with 14 bases left between them. The germline CDR1 and CDR2 sequences are MNHEY and SVGEGT. The CDR3 length is 16 residues.

The rearrangement joins TRBV5-1 to TRBJ2-7, with D possibly being TRBD2 (6 bases). Germline CDR1 SGHRS, CDR2 YFSETQ. This CDR3 comprises 13 residues. Between the trimmed V and J ends, which lost 1 base and 3 bases, there was a span of 8 bases. The CDR3 is CASSLRERYEQYF. CDR3 DNA sequence: TGCGCCAGCAGCTTGCGGGAGCGCTACGAGCAGTACTTC.

This chain connects TRBV6-5 to TRBJ2-5; possible D gene TRBD2, 5 bases. V lost 0 bases and J lost 3, with 14 bases in between. Germline assignment: CDR1 MNHEY and CDR2 SVGAGI. The CDR3 is made up of 16 amino acids. CDR3 amino acids: CASSYSWRRTEETQYF. The CDR3 DNA reads as TGTGCCAGCAGTTACTCGTGGCGTCGGACTGAAGAGACCCAGTACTTC.

The sample holds a few counts of this clonotype. This chain links TRBV4-2 with TRBJ1-5; TRBD1 might be the D (5 bases). Per the germline V gene, CDR1 is LGHNA and CDR2 is YNFKEQ. The CDR3 spans 15 residues. V was shortened by 5 bases and J by 7 bases, with 18 bases between the two germline ends. Written as DNA, the CDR3 is TGTGCCAGCAGCGGGCCCAGGGAAATAGGACAGCCCCAGCATTTT. Translation: CASSGPREIGQPQHF.

This clonotype was seen only a few times. The chain combines TRBV29-1 with TRBJ2-3, with 11 nucleotides matching TRBD1. V dropped 5 bases and J dropped 5; count of bases not matched to a gene: 3. There are 13 residues in the CDR3. Germline V lookup: CDR1 SQVTM, CDR2 ANQGSEA. For the CDR3, the DNA is TGCAGCGTTAGCGGGACAGGGGGAGATACGCAGTATTTT. Protein product: CSVSGTGGDTQYF.

The chain carries TRBV29-1 and TRBJ2-1; 8 bases are a match to TRBD1. Trimming cost V 4 bases and J 8 bases; bases outside gene matches: 4. Germline CDR1 is SQVTM and CDR2 is ANQGSEA. The CDR3 loop spans 12 amino acids. CDR3 in amino acids: CSVGQGMDEQFF. The CDR3 nucleotides are TGCAGCGTTGGACAGGGGATGGATGAGCAGTTCTTC.

The chain joins TRBV5-5 to TRBJ2-7; TRBD1 agrees at 9 bases. Per germline, CDR1 SGHKS and CDR2 YYEKEE (reference sequence). The CDR3 contains 15 residues. The V gene end was trimmed by 0 bases and the J gene end by 6 bases; junction bases not matched to a gene: 7. In DNA, the CDR3 is TGTGCCAGCAGCTTGGCCGGCGGGACAGGGACCGAGCAGTACTTC. Residues: CASSLAGGTGTEQYF.

The gene calls are TRBV4-1 and TRBJ2-4; 10 bases map to TRBD1. The J call may be incorrect, as the DNA end agrees better with TRBJ2-7. CDR1 MGHRA and CDR2 YSYEKL come from the germline V gene. The CDR3 runs to 16 residues. The CDR3 sequence is CASSQDLGTGVIEQYF. CDR3 sequence (DNA): TGCGCCAGCAGCCAAGATCTCGGGACAGGGGTTATCGAGCAGTACTTC.

The CDR3 sequence: CSVSTGTGHHEQYF. The CDR3 DNA reads TGCAGCGTGTCCACCGGGACAGGGCACCACGAGCAGTACTTC. The rearrangement joins TRBV29-1 to TRBJ2-4; TRBD1 aligns across 9 bases. The J call is uncertain, as TRBJ2-7 better fits the DNA end. Germline values: CDR1 SQVTM, CDR2 ANQGSEA. The CDR3 has 14 amino acids.

V usage is TRBV5-1 and J usage is TRBJ2-3, with a tentative D call TRBD2 (5 bases). From germline, CDR1 is SGHRS and CDR2 YFSETQ. The CDR3 is made up of 14 amino acids. V lost 1 base and J lost 6, with 12 bases in between. Here the CDR3 reads CASSLKSGADTQYF. DNA for the CDR3: TGCGCCAGCAGCTTGAAAAGCGGCGCGGATACGCAGTATTTT.

The chain recombines TRBV10-3 with TRBJ2-1; D not certain. The CDR3 extends over 12 amino acids. The V end lost 9 bases, the J end lost 9 bases, and 15 bases lay between the germline ends. Per germline, CDR1 ENHRY and CDR2 SYGVKD. This CDR3 reads CAIRDLLLEQFF. Written as DNA, the CDR3 is TGTGCCATACGAGACCTCCTTCTTGAGCAGTTCTTC.

This clonotype is a singleton in its sample. A much more abundant neighbour one base away suggests this may be a read error. The conserved closing phenylalanine or tryptophan is absent in this CDR3, likely reflecting a read error. The V and J genes are TRBV7-2 and TRBJ1-2, with D possibly being TRBD1 (6 bases). V was cut by 2 bases and J by 2 bases, with 6 bases left in between. Germline V lookup: CDR1 SGHTA, CDR2 FQGNSA. The CDR3 loop spans 13 amino acids. CDR3 in DNA: TGTGCCAGCAGCTTACAGGGGAACTATGGCTACACCTGC. Protein sequence: CASSLQGNYGYTC.

This chain joins TRBV6-2 or TRBV6-3 and TRBJ2-1, with 8 bases aligning to TRBD1. Germline V lookup: CDR1 MNHEY, CDR2 SVGEGT. V shed 2 bases, J shed 1 base, and the junction held 1 base outside the gene matches. This CDR3 spans 15 amino acids. The CDR3 DNA is TGTGCCAGCAGTTACCACAGGGGGTCCTACAATGAGCAGTTCTTC. Protein product: CASSYHRGSYNEQFF.

The V call is TRBV10-3, the J call TRBJ2-5; maybe TRBD1 (6 bases). Looked up from germline, CDR1 is ENHRY and CDR2 is SYGVKD. This CDR3 comprises 11 residues. V was shortened by 10 bases and J by 11 bases, with 17 bases between the two germline ends. The CDR3: CATFTGYEQYF. In DNA, the CDR3 is TGTGCCACCTTTACAGGGTATGAGCAGTACTTC.

This chain uses TRBV9 with TRBJ2-1; 9 bases are shared with TRBD2. Trimming at V came to 0 bases and at J to 2 bases, leaving 15 bases not matched to a gene. The CDR3 totals 20 residues. CDR1 SGDLS and CDR2 YYNGEE come from the germline V gene. CDR3 in amino acids: CASSVAARVWAGGPYNEQFF. The CDR3 DNA reads as TGTGCCAGCAGCGTAGCGGCGCGGGTGTGGGCGGGAGGGCCCTACAATGAGCAGTTCTTC.

The DNA for the CDR3 is TGTGCCAGCTCTCTTGGACTGTCTACGCAGTATTTT. As protein: CASSLGLSTQYF. The rearrangement links TRBV27 to TRBJ2-3, with D possibly TRBD2 on 5 matching bases. Germline V gene lookup returns CDR1 MNHEY and CDR2 SMNVEV (reference sequence). V was pared by 8 bases and J by 8 bases, with 14 bases between. This CDR3 spans 12 amino acids.

This clonotype was counted only a few times. V is TRBV29-1 and J is TRBJ2-1, with a tentative D call TRBD2 (6 bases). CDR3 size: 17 residues. Germline lookup yields CDR1 SQVTM and CDR2 ANQGSEA. Trimming removed 3 bases from V and 0 bases from J, with 18 bases in between. The CDR3 loop is CSVEGLIPHSSYNEQFF. The CDR3, as DNA: TGCAGCGTTGAGGGACTGATCCCACATAGCTCCTACAATGAGCAGTTCTTC.

The V call is TRBV20-1, the J call TRBJ2-5; 15 bases are shared with TRBD2. After removal of 0 bases from V and 4 bases from J, the junction contained 9 bases not matched to a gene. The CDR3 totals 18 residues. In germline, CDR1 is DFQATT, CDR2 SNEGSKA (reference sequence). CDR3 sequence reads: CSARDPGLAGGPGETQYF. DNA of the CDR3: TGCAGTGCTAGAGATCCCGGACTAGCGGGAGGGCCAGGAGAGACCCAGTACTTC.